This T cell receptor (beta chain) was sequenced during a study of shared clonotypes between healthy human individuals. Whole-study context: The study used three CD4 naive, three CD4 memory, two CD8 naive and one CD8 memory plate per donor.

This CDR3 is built from 13 residues. V lost 6 bases and J 2 bases, leaving 8 bases between the germline ends. Germline V gene lookup returns CDR1 SNHLY and CDR2 FYNNEI. In the original analysis: With immunoSEQ giving junction-only sequences and no quality scores, filtering differed. TCRdb's table, derived via immunoSEQ multiplex PCR, lists solely in-frame clones and lacks some. The V and J calls and clone size were taken over from that table, and D and trimming were inferred from the DNA. The data show roughly 2,300,000 clones, 92% seen once. Study-wide findings and caveats: For naive CD4 cells, roughly 4.6% of clonotypes were shared across a handful of donors.

Remarks on this clone: What it binds is not known.

This chain joins TRBV2 and TRBJ1-3; D remains unclear. The sequence was obtained from a man younger than 30 in good health. Some clones in this sample may be carry-over from other donors' samples. Sequencing was done on a sample of naive CD4+ T cells from PBMCs. Subset indicated: CD45RA+ positively selected. The CDR3 loop is CASRNSPGNTIYF. The CDR3 coding sequence is TGTGCCAGCAGGAACAGTCCTGGAAACACCATATATTTT. The whole variable domain, remainder taken from reference TRBV2 and TRBJ1-3, is EPEVTQTPSHQVTQMGQEVILRCVPISNHLYFYWYRQILGQKVEFLVSFYNNEISEKSEIFDDQFSVERPDGSNFTLKIRSTKLEDSAMYFCASRNSPGNTIYFGEGSWLTVV.